Shown below are 4 T cell receptor beta chains from a single sample sequenced in a study of tumor and adjacent non-tumor tissue in lung cancer. A modified ARM-PCR protocol with three rounds of nested PCR amplified TCRbeta. TCRdb called the multiplex PCR reads again in MiXCR, with one record for every CDR3 protein. The table has 70,000 to 90,000 distinct CDR3 sequences, roughly 70% seen once. This sample's RNA came from whole unsorted tissue. More than 3 cm separated this lung sample from the edge of the tumor. Sequencing input: distant non-tumor lung tissue. Every receptor here comes from a woman aged 45-65 years with non-small cell lung cancer.

This clonotype occurred a few times. The chain employs TRBV28 and TRBJ2-7, with no clear D. This CDR3 has 13 amino acids. Between the trimmed V and J ends, which lost 11 bases and 7 bases, there was a span of 21 bases. CDR1 MDHEN and CDR2 SYDVKM come from the germline V gene. The CDR3 sequence is CAGGLVGRNEQYF. CDR3 in DNA: TGTGCCGGCGGTCTAGTGGGAAGGAATGAGCAGTACTTC.

The genes are TRBV6-6 and TRBJ2-7; perhaps D is TRBD1 or TRBD2 (5 bases each). Trimming left V 6 bases short and J 5 bases short, with 17 bases between. The CDR3 contains 14 residues. Looked up from germline, CDR1 is MNHNY and CDR2 is SVGAGI (reference sequence). CDR3 amino acids: CASRSPGTSNEQYF. Written as DNA, the CDR3 is TGTGCCAGCAGATCCCCCGGGACGAGCAACGAGCAGTACTTC.

In the case of this clonotype: At one end the junction does not follow the germline gene, possibly because of a read error. V is TRBV29-1 and J is TRBJ2-3; the D gene is possibly TRBD2 (6 bases). CDR3 size: 14 residues. Germline V gives CDR1 SQVTM, CDR2 ANQGSEA. The CDR3 spells CSVGLARGGDMQYF. The CDR3 region has the DNA TGCAGCGTGGGGCTAGCGCGAGGTGGAGATATGCAGTATTTT.

The V and J genes are TRBV11-1 and TRBJ2-3; D remains ambiguous. This CDR3 is built from 14 residues. The germline V and J ends were trimmed by 0 bases and 4 bases, with 8 bases remaining between them. Germline CDR1 SGHAT, CDR2 FQDESV (reference sequence). Here the CDR3 reads CASSLAVRADTQYF. The CDR3 DNA is TGTGCCAGCAGCTTAGCGGTCCGCGCAGATACGCAGTATTTT.